This T cell receptor (beta chain) was sequenced for a study of cytomegalovirus exposure and HLA in healthy donors (dated by TCRdb to the late 2010s). About the study as a whole: An earlier analysis of a few hundred of the donors reported approximately 260 Gb of sequence data and around 120 million unique TCR beta sequences obtained from some 200 million T cells. An early release covering roughly 600 HLA-typed donors comprised about 300 gigabases of sequencing data and tens of millions of unique TCR sequences. Among the roughly 380 genotyped donors, about 85% belonged to the genetic ancestry cluster associated with self-reported Caucasian donors. The study was designed to test whether signatures of past pathogen exposure could be identified by cataloging public T cell receptors. The study used immunosequencing to profile the T cell repertoires of more than 650 subjects and linked those repertoires to cytomegalovirus serostatus. In addition to the first cohort of 666 subjects, a separate validation cohort of 120 different subjects was used. To predict cytomegalovirus infection status, the study brought together high-throughput TCR immunosequencing, statistical association of individual TCRs with disease status, and machine learning. In a later analysis, previously published TCR beta repertoires from several hundred donors were re-analyzed and high-resolution HLA genotyping was added so that TCR occurrence patterns could be studied. The later analysis used no new phenotypic data to find candidate immune exposures, relying instead on TCR beta sequences and their occurrence across donors. An earlier analysis of a few hundred of the donors applied high-throughput TCR beta sequencing to assess whether each TCR beta V gene segment acted as functional or pseudogenic. Donor age, sex, ethnicity and CMV serostatus were compiled together with the repertoire data. In a later genetic analysis, genome-wide SNP genotypes for 398 of the 666 donors were used, and that subset was treated as a discovery cohort. Every discovery cohort repertoire had been produced on one sequencing platform. Class I and class II HLA loci were covered by the typing at four-digit resolution. The number of donors typed differed by locus, with 629-630 for A, B, C, DRB1 and DQB1, 522 for DQA1, approximately 570 for DPA1, and approximately 470 for DPB1. Five DR-DQ haplotypes were handled as single units for association and clustering, since linkage in the cohort was strong. On average, roughly 250,000 unique TCR beta nucleotide sequences were sequenced per donor among about 400 genotyped donors of the cohort, with roughly 18% of those sequences being non-productive. The paper's findings and limits, for the study overall: Roughly uniform sequencing depth across donors was assumed in presence/absence analyses, although this assumption may not hold. A later analysis associated around 16,000 TCR beta sequences with specific HLA alleles at a false discovery rate of 0.05. Correlated functional status among segregating V segments might reflect linkage disequilibrium, but an unknown experimental factor could not be ruled out. Immune exposure information for the cohort was limited to CMV serostatus. In the study, about 150 TCR beta chains were listed as associated with cytomegalovirus. An association between a missense DCLRE1C variant and V-gene and J-gene trimming of TCR beta chains was found in a later genetic analysis and replicated in an independent cohort. A later genetic analysis reported fewer N-insertions in productive TCRs among donors in an Asian-associated ancestry cluster than the roughly 640-donor mean. When HLA alleles, especially DR and DQ, strongly co-occurred, TCR associations were difficult to assign to individual alleles. The 87-base-pair reads could not distinguish some IMGT-functional V segments, including TRBV6-2 and TRBV6-3, so those segments were excluded. In a later analysis, most CMV-associated TCR beta chains were found to appear HLA-restricted, with HLA associations seemingly driven largely by CMV exposure. In a later analysis, TCR association rates were found to vary across HLA loci, with the most associated TCRs seen for DRB1 alleles and the fewest for HLA-C alleles. This cohort had only TCR beta chains sequenced, and the lack of alpha or paired-chain data limited which features could be detected. The sequencing pipeline was judged likely to have produced a cluster of highly shared sequence variants as a technical artifact. The classifier was reported to diagnose cytomegalovirus status with high specificity and sensitivity in both the original cohort and the validation cohort. A further reported finding was that TCR beta sequences accurately predicted the HLA-A and HLA-B alleles for most subjects in the first cohort. In vitro tests confirmed that three of the cytomegalovirus-associated TCR beta chains recognize cytomegalovirus antigens. Most TCR sequences were seen in very few donors, while some public TCRs were found in many individuals. The earlier analysis of fewer than 750 of the donors excluded approximately 17 rarely observed V segments, including chromosome 9 orphons, because counts were too low. It was suggested by the authors that the approach could potentially be generalized to other disease states and immunological phenotypes. According to a later analysis, parvovirus B19, influenza, CMV and Epstein-Barr virus appeared linked to several top co-occurrence clusters. In a later analysis, HLA-associated TCR beta chains showed more clonal expansion and lower generation probabilities than non-associated chains that were equally common. In an earlier analysis of about 540 of the donors, most TCR beta V segments were observed in productive rearrangements about 90% or about 30% of the time, broadly matching IMGT annotations. HLA typing was unavailable for some donors at each locus, so association tests used only the typed subset.

There are 15 amino acids in the CDR3, from cysteine to phenylalanine inclusive. Left in the record is the CDR3 DNA by itself, 45 bases read in frame from the first base. CDR1 and CDR2 are read off the germline V gene as KGHSH and LQKENI. V is cut by 1 base and J by 1 base, and the space between the germline ends is 10 bases. Library construction relied on the immunoSEQ multiplex PCR assay. A mixture of 60 forward primers for TCR Vbeta segments and 13 reverse primers for TCR Jbeta segments was used in the multiplex PCR. A multiplex PCR assay on genomic DNA amplified the CDR3 region of rearranged TCR beta genes. On the Illumina HiSeq System, the amplified TCR beta libraries were sequenced as 87-base-pair reads. The original methods were these. In a later analysis, about 80 million unique TCR beta chains were counted across the roughly 700 repertoires, and about 9.9 million of these chains were shared by at least two donors. To remove PCR and sequencing errors, raw reads were error-corrected and collapsed into unique sequences using a nearest-neighbor algorithm that merged closely related sequences. To assign V, D and J gene segments, CDR3 sequences were aligned to IMGT reference sequences. Each retained sequence needed at least a six-nucleotide match to both a V gene segment and a J gene segment. Rearrangements were called productive when the CDR3 lacked stop codons and stayed in frame with V and J; all others were non-productive. CDR3 was defined according to IMGT convention as the region running from the second conserved V-encoded cysteine to the conserved J-encoded phenylalanine. The earlier analysis of 587 of the donors excluded sequences that lacked an unambiguous match to a single V gene segment. In an earlier analysis of some 590 of the donors, a V segment was called functional when productive rearrangements were above 56.7%, and segregating when the standard deviation between donors exceeded 5%. A statistical classification framework was built for diagnosing cytomegalovirus status from the catalog of TCR beta chain sequences. In a later analysis, TCR nucleotide sequences were compared against IMGT/GENE-DB human TR gene sequences so that V and J genes could be assigned. In a later analysis, CDR3 sequences and most-parsimonious VDJ recombination scenarios were assigned using the TCRdist pipeline. In a later analysis, every TCR beta chain was defined by the combination of its CDR3 amino acid sequence and its V-gene family, and reads without a unique V-gene family were dropped. To address suspected cross-contamination and a sequencing artifact, a later analysis removed approximately 600 highly shared, low-generation-probability nucleotide sequences. In a later analysis, a clonal expansion index for each public chain was calculated from normalized within-repertoire ranks of inferred template counts. In a later analysis, generation probabilities were computed using a VDJ recombination model fitted to out-of-frame rearrangements, and the results were checked against IGoR. Hypergeometric tests were used in a later analysis to score TCR-TCR, TCR-HLA and TCR-CMV co-occurrence, with a repertoire-size bias correction applied to the TCR pairs. False discovery rates were estimated in a later analysis by permuting HLA or CMV assignments 20 times. In a later analysis, co-occurring TCRs were grouped using DBSCAN, and TCRdist sequence similarity was added for clustering within HLA-allele-positive subsets. For co-occurrence clustering, repertoires with fewer than 30,000 or more than 120,000 public chains were excluded, along with five or six repertoires with anomalous nucleotide sharing. This immuneACCESS table, as held by TCRdb, lists in-frame sequences with V and J called but not all clones. Of the missing ones, under half trace to an unresolved V gene in checked studies; the others have no known cause. Clone size and V and J calls were adopted from that table, with D and trimming inferred from the DNA. Recorded for this sample are fewer than 250,000 clones; 70% to 90% of them occurred a single time. The ten largest clones take up around 3% of the sample.

This clone was seen a handful of times. Its antigen specificity is not known. Base-call qualities are not available, and no considerably larger clone is one nucleotide away. The cohort comprised 550 to 700 healthy bone marrow donors. At the time of sampling, all cohort members were nominally healthy, though unrecorded immune exposures were likely present. The donor was CMV seronegative and belonged to the group of 380 or so seronegative cohort members. Each donor provided a peripheral blood sample, and peripheral blood mononuclear cells were used for TCR beta sequencing. Genomic DNA extraction from the blood cell samples was performed with the Qiagen DNeasy Blood Extraction Kit.

This clonotype was obtained from a man aged 30 to 39 in good health and CMV-seronegative. The sequenced sample consisted of PBMCs. The rearrangement joined TRBV18 to TRBJ2-5; TRBD1 is possibly the D segment (6 matching bases). The CDR3 protein: CASSPLWTAQETQYF. The DNA sequence reads TGTGCCAGCTCACCACTCTGGACAGCCCAAGAGACCCAGTACTTC.